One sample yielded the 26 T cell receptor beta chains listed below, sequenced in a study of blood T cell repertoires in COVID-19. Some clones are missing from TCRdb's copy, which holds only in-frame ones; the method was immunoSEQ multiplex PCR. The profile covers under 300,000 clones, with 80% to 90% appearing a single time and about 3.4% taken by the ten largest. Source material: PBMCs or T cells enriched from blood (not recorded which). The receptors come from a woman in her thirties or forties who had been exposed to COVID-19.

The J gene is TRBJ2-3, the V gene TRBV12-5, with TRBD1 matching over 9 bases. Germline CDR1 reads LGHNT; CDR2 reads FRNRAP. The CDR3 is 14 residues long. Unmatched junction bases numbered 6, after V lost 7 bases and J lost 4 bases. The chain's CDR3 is CASASGTGSDTQYF. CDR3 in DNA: TGTGCTAGTGCCTCAGGGACAGGGTCAGATACGCAGTATTTT.

The CDR3: CASSQVDSRETQYF. For the CDR3, the DNA is TGTGCCAGCAGCCAAGTCGACAGTAGGGAGACCCAGTACTTC. This rearrangement joins TRBV3-1 (or the pseudogene TRBV3-2) to TRBJ2-5; tentatively, D is TRBD1 (5 bases). V was trimmed by 1 base and J by 5 bases, leaving 11 bases between them. This CDR3 has 14 residues. Germline values: CDR1 LGHDT, CDR2 YNNKEL (reference sequence).

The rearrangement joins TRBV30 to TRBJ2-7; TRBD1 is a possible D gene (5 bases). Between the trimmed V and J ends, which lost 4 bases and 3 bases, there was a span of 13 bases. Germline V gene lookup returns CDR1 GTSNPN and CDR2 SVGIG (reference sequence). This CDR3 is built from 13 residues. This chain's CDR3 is CAWTRDSFYEQYF. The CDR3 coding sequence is TGTGCCTGGACAAGAGACAGTTTCTACGAGCAGTACTTC.

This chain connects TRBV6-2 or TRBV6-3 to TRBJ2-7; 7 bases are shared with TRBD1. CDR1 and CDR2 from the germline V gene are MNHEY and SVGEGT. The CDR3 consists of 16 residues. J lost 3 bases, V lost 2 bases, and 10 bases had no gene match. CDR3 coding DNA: TGTGCCAGCAGTTACGTCTCGACAGGGTCATTCTACGAGCAGTACTTC. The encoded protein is CASSYVSTGSFYEQYF.

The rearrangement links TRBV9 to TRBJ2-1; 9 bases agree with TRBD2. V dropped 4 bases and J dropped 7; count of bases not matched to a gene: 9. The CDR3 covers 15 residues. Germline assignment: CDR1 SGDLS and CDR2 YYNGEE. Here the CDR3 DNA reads TGTGCCAGCAGCCTAGGGTCTAGCGGGGTGAATGAGCAGTTCTTC. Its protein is CASSLGSSGVNEQFF.

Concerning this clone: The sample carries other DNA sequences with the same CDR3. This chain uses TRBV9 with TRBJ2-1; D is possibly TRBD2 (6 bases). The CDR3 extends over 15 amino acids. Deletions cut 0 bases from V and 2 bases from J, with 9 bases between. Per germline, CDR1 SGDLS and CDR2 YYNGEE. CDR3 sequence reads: CASSVELAAYNEQFF. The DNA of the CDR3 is TGTGCCAGCAGCGTAGAATTAGCGGCCTACAATGAGCAGTTCTTC.

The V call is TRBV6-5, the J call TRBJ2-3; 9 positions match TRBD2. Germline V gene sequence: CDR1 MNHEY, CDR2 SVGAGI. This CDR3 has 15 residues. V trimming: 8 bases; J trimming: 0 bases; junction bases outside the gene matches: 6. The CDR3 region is CASSLTSGSTDTQYF. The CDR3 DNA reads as TGTGCCAGCTCCCTCACTAGCGGGAGCACAGATACGCAGTATTTT.

The chain's CDR3 is CASSLKWETEAFF. CDR3 bases: TGTGCCAGCAGTTTGAAATGGGAGACTGAAGCTTTCTTT. This chain joins TRBV12-3 or TRBV12-4 and TRBJ1-1; D gene unclear. The V end was cut by 3 bases, the J end by 5 bases, with 10 bases between. This CDR3 region has 13 residues.

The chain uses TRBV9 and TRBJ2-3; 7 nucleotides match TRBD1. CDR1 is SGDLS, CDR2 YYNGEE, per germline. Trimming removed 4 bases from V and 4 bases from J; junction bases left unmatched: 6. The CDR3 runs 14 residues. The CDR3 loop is CASSPDRDADTQYF. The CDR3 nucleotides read TGTGCCAGCAGCCCCGACAGGGACGCAGATACGCAGTATTTT.

The CDR3 is CASSLAGAYTGELFF. The CDR3 DNA reads as TGTGCCAGCTCACTAGCGGGGGCCTACACCGGGGAGCTGTTTTTT. The chain uses TRBV27 and TRBJ2-2; the match to TRBD2 covers 11 bases. The CDR3 has 15 amino acids. V gave up 8 bases and J gave up 3 bases; unmatched junction bases: 5. Germline values: CDR1 MNHEY, CDR2 SMNVEV (reference sequence).

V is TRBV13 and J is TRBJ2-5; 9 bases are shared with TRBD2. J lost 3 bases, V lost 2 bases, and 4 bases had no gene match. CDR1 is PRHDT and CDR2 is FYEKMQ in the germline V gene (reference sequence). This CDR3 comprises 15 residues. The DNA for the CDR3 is TGTGCCAGCAGCTTAACAGTAGCGGGGGAAGAGACCCAGTACTTC. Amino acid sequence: CASSLTVAGEETQYF.

CDR3 sequence: CASRLGESSGEQETQYF. The CDR3 DNA reads as TGTGCAAGTCGCTTAGGTGAATCTTCGGGGGAACAAGAGACCCAGTACTTC. The chain has TRBV12-2 and TRBJ2-5; the table's D call TRBD2 went unverified against the DNA. TRBV12-2 is annotated as a pseudogene. This CDR3 comprises 17 residues.

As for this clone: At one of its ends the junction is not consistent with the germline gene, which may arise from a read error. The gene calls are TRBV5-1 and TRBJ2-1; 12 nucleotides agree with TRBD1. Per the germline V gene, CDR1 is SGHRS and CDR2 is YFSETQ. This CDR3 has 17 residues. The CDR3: CASSLLSRGQGAFEQFF. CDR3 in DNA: TGTGCCAGCAGCTTGCTAAGCCGGGGACAGGGGGCTTTTGAGCAGTTCTTC.

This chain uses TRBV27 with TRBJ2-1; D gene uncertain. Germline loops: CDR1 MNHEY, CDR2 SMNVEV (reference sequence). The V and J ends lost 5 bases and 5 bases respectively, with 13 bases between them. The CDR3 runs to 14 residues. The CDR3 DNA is TGTGCCAGCAGTGCCTCGACTTGGAACAATGAGCAGTTCTTC. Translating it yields CASSASTWNNEQFF.

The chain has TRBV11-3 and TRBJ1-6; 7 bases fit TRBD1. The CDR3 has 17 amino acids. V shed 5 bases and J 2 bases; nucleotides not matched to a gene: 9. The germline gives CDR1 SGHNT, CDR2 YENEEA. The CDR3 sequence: CASSTRTGQPYNSPLHF. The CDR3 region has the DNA TGTGCCAGCAGCACCCGGACAGGCCAACCCTATAATTCACCCCTCCACTTT.

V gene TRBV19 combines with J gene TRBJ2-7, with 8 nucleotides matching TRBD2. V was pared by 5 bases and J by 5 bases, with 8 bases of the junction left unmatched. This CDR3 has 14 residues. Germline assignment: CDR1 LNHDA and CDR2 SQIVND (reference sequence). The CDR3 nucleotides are TGTGCCAGTAGTTTTGGGACTAGTGGGAACGAGCAGTACTTC. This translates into CASSFGTSGNEQYF.

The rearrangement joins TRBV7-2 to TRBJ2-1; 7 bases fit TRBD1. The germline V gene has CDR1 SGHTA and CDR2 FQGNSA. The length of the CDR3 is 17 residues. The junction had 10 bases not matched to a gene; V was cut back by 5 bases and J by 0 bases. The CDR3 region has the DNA TGTGCCAGCAGCATGCCTAGGGACAGAAGCTCCTACAATGAGCAGTTCTTC. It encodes CASSMPRDRSSYNEQFF.

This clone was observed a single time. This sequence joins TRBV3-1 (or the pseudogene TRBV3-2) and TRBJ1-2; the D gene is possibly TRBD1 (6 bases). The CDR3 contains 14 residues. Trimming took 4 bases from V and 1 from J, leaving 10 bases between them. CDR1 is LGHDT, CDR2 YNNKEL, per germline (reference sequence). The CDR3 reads CASSPRQVNYGYTF. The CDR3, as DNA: TGTGCCAGCAGCCCCCGACAGGTTAACTATGGCTACACCTTC.

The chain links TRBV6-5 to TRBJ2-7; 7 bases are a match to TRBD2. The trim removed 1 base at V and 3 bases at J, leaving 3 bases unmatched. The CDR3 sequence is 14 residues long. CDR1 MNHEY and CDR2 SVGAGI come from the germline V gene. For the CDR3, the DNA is TGTGCCAGCAGTTACTTGTGGGGGGGCTACGAGCAGTACTTC. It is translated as CASSYLWGGYEQYF.

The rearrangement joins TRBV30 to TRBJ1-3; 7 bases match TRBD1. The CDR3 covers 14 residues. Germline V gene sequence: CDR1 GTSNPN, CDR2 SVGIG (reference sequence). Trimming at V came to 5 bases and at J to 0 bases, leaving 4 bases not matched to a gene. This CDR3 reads CAWLGGDSGNTIYF. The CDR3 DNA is TGTGCCTGGCTAGGGGGCGACTCTGGAAACACCATATATTTT.

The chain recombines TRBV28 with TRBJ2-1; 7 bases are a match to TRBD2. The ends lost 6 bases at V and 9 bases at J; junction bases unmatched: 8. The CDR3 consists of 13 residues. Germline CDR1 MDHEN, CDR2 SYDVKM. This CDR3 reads CASSRGTGGEQFF. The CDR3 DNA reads TGTGCCAGCAGCCGTGGTACGGGGGGTGAGCAGTTCTTC.

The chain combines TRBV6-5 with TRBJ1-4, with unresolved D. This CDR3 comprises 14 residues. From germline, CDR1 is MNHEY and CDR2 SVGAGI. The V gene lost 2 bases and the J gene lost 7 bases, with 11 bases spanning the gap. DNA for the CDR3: TGTGCCAGCAGTTACGCGGGTGGGCGTGAAAAACTGTTTTTT. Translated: CASSYAGGREKLFF.

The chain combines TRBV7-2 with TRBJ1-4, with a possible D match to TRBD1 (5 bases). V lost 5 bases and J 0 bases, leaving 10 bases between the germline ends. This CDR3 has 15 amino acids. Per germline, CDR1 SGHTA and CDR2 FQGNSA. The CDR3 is CASSPETATNEKLFF. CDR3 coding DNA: TGTGCCAGCAGCCCCGAGACAGCAACTAATGAAAAACTGTTTTTT.

The CDR3 nucleotides are TGTGCCAGTACCTCCAATGGGGCCAGGGATGGGGATGGCTACACCTTC. Its translation: CASTSNGARDGDGYTF. J is TRBJ1-2 and V is TRBV19, with a possible D match to TRBD1 (5 bases). The CDR3 is made up of 16 amino acids. Trimming removed 7 bases from V and 6 bases from J, with 24 bases in between. Germline CDR1 reads LNHDA; CDR2 reads SQIVND (reference sequence).

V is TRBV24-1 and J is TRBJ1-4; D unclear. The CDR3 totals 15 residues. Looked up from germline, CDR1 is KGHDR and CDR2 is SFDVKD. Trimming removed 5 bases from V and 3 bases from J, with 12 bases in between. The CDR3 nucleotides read TGTGCCACCAGTGGAGGGATCGGGTCTAATGAAAAACTGTTTTTT. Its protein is CATSGGIGSNEKLFF.

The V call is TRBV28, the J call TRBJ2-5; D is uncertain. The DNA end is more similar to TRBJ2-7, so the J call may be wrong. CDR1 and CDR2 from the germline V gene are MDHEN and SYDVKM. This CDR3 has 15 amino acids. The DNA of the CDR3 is TGTGCCAGCAGTCGTGTTCTGGGCCTATCCTACGAGCAGTACTTC. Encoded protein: CASSRVLGLSYEQYF.